A selection of T cell receptor beta chains follows, all from one sample in a study of blood T cell repertoires in COVID-19. Repertoires were generated with immunoSEQ multiplex PCR, while TCRdb's copy carries only in-frame clones and drops some. The data hold fewer than 300,000 clones, with more than 70% observed a single time. The sample taken for sequencing was peripheral blood. The receptors were sampled from a woman between 18 and 29 years old with acute or convalescent COVID-19. CDR3s include the opening cysteine and the closing phenylalanine or tryptophan. D genes are given only for firm matches. Expanded clones are given a class, and other clones once, few, many or no size at all.

d_call	v_call	j_call	clone_size	cdr3_nt	cdr3_aa
TRBD2	TRBV7-6	TRBJ2-7	few	TGTGCCAGCAGCTTACGCGACTGGACTAGCGGGAGGTACGAGCAGTACTTC	CASSLRDWTSGRYEQYF
NA	TRBV6-5	TRBJ2-7	NA	TGTGCCAGCGCTGTACGTCCCCACAACTACGAGCAGTACTTC	CASAVRPHNYEQYF
NA	TRBV7-3	TRBJ2-5	NA	TGTGCCAGCAGCTTAGAGGGCGGAGAAGAGACCCAGTACTTC	CASSLEGGEETQYF
TRBD1	TRBV28	TRBJ1-2	NA	TGTGCCACCTGGACAGGGATGTATGGCTACACCTTC	CATWTGMYGYTF
NA	TRBV10-1	TRBJ1-4	NA	TGCGCCAGCAGTGAATCCGAGGGAAGAACCGGGGGATATAATGAAAAACTGTTTTTT	CASSESEGRTGGYNEKLFF
TRBD2	TRBV10-3	TRBJ2-7	NA	TGTGCCATCAGATCCGGGACTAGCGGGGCCGAGCAGTACTTC	CAIRSGTSGAEQYF
TRBD1	TRBV7-8	TRBJ2-4	once	TGTGCCAGCACCCCGAACGTAGGACAGGGAACCGCTCAGTACTTC	CASTPNVGQGTAQYF
NA	TRBV5-4	TRBJ2-5	NA	TGTGCCAGCAGGGGACTCCAAGAGACCCAGTACTTC	CASRGLQETQYF
NA	TRBV14	TRBJ2-3	NA	TGTGCCAGCAGCCAAGGGACATCTAGCACAGATACGCAGTATTTT	CASSQGTSSTDTQYF
TRBD1	TRBV4-2	TRBJ2-4	NA	TGTGCCAGCAGCCTAGGACAGGGGACGAACAAAAACATTCAGTACTTC	CASSLGQGTNKNIQYF
NA	TRBV7-2	TRBJ1-6	NA	TGTGCCAGCAGCCTAGGACCCTCGGGCGAGGGACCCCTCCACTTT	CASSLGPSGEGPLHF
NA	TRBV7-8	TRBJ1-2	NA	TGTGCCAGCAGCTTAGGCCGGGAATATAGCTATGGCTACACCTTC	CASSLGREYSYGYTF
NA	TRBV7-2	TRBJ2-2	NA	TGTGCCAGCAGCTATCAGGGGGGAACCAAGATCGGGGAGCTGTTTTTT	CASSYQGGTKIGELFF
NA	TRBV12-5	TRBJ2-5	NA	TGTGCTAGTGGTTTGATCGGGGTTCAGGAGACCCAGTACTTC	CASGLIGVQETQYF
TRBD1	TRBV28	TRBJ2-7	NA	TGTGCCAGCAGTTTGGTGGGCAGGGGGTTAAGCGAGCAGTACTTC	CASSLVGRGLSEQYF
TRBD2	TRBV7-8	TRBJ2-2	NA	TGTGCCAGCAGCTTCGGACTAGCGGGAGACACCGGGGAGCTGTTTTTT	CASSFGLAGDTGELFF
TRBD2	TRBV25-1	TRBJ2-1	few	TGTGCCAGCAGTGACACATGGGAGGGCCTCTACAATGAGCAGTTCTTC	CASSDTWEGLYNEQFF
NA	TRBV19	TRBJ1-1	NA	TGTGCCAGTAGTATTTGGGCAGGGGCAATGAACACTGAAGCTTTCTTT	CASSIWAGAMNTEAFF
NA	TRBV25-1	TRBJ1-2	NA	TGTGCCAGCAGTGAACCTGGCAGGGGTGGCGGCTACACCTTC	CASSEPGRGGGYTF